What follows are 24 T cell receptor beta chains derived from one specimen sequenced in a study of T-cell memory formation after mild COVID-19. Using its own MiXCR run on the 5' RACE reads, TCRdb lists one record per CDR3 protein. Among about 100,000 distinct CDR3 sequences listed, 14% were seen once. Sequencing was carried out using PBMCs or a T cell subset sorted from them (not recorded which). The source of these receptors is a man between 18 and 35 years old who had mild COVID-19 (a few samples of this study predate the infection). Cell type and time point are not known.

This clonotype was counted between two and nine times. The CDR3 DNA reads as TGCGCCAGCAGCCAAGATTGGAAGGGGGCAAGTGGCTACACCTTC. Its translation: CASSQDWKGASGYTF. The chain has TRBV4-3 and TRBJ1-2, with 7 bases matching TRBD1. The J segment lost 7 bases and the V segment lost 0 bases, leaving 8 bases of the junction unmatched. The CDR3 has 15 residues. Germline assignment: CDR1 LGHNA and CDR2 YSLEER.

The V gene is TRBV12-3 or TRBV12-4, the J gene TRBJ2-6; D gene unclear. The CDR3 is made up of 15 amino acids. The germline V and J ends were trimmed by 7 bases and 0 bases, with 10 bases remaining between them. CDR3 residues: CASKIMGSGANVLTF. CDR3 sequence (DNA): TGTGCCAGCAAAATAATGGGCTCTGGGGCCAACGTCCTGACTTTC.

This clonotype was recorded at least ten times. CDR3 DNA: TGCAGCGTTCTCGGCACTGAAGCTTTCTTT. Its protein is CSVLGTEAFF. This sequence joins TRBV29-1 and TRBJ1-1; D uncertain. Germline V gene sequence: CDR1 SQVTM, CDR2 ANQGSEA. This CDR3 has 10 amino acids. Trimming cost V 5 bases and J 4 bases, with 5 bases left between them.

The chain employs TRBV6-4 and TRBJ1-1, with D perhaps TRBD1 (6 bases). V was pared by 6 bases and J by 3 bases, with 14 bases between. The CDR3 consists of 14 residues. Germline V gene sequence: CDR1 MRHNA, CDR2 SNTAGT. In DNA, the CDR3 is TGTGCCAGCAGATGGACAGCTACCTACACTGAAGCTTTCTTT. Its protein product is CASRWTATYTEAFF.

The chain is built from TRBV6-2 or TRBV6-3 and TRBJ2-7; 7 nucleotides match TRBD1. CDR3 length: 15 residues. V gave up 2 bases and J gave up 2 bases; unmatched junction bases: 6. CDR1 is MNHEY, CDR2 SVGEGT, per germline. The DNA of the CDR3 is TGTGCCAGCAGTTACGGTGATACAGGGGCCTACGAGCAGTACGTC. Translation gives CASSYGDTGAYEQYV.

This clonotype was counted only a few times. The CDR3 sequence is CASSGTGDRRIETQYF. The DNA for the CDR3 is TGCGCCAGCTCCGGGACAGGGGACCGTCGAATAGAGACCCAGTACTTC. The chain recombines TRBV5-1 with TRBJ2-5, with TRBD1 identical over 10 bases. The germline V gene encodes CDR1 SGHRS and CDR2 YFSETQ. There are 16 residues in the CDR3. V lost 7 bases and J lost 4; bases outside the gene matches: 13.

V gene TRBV7-6 combines with J gene TRBJ1-1, with unresolved D. The germline V gene has CDR1 SGHVS and CDR2 FNYEAQ. The CDR3 has 12 residues. V was cut by 5 bases and J by 7 bases, with 11 bases left in between. This CDR3 is CASSNSGFEAFF. In DNA, the CDR3 is TGTGCCAGCAGCAACTCAGGTTTTGAAGCTTTCTTT. Together with reference TRBV7-6 and TRBJ1-1, the CDR3 gives the full variable domain: GAGVSQSPRYKVTKRGQDVALRCDPISGHVSLYWYRQALGQGPEFLTYFNYEAQQDKSGLPNDRFSAERPEGSISTLTIQRTEQRDSAMYRCASSNSGFEAFFGQGTRLTVV.

This clonotype was observed a handful of times. V and J are TRBV21-1 and TRBJ2-7. TRBV21-1 is classified as a pseudogene. The CDR3 spans 12 residues. CDR3 residues: CASSGQPYEQYF. For the CDR3, the DNA is TGTGCCAGCAGCGGACAGCCCTACGAGCAGTACTTC.

The V and J genes are TRBV19 and TRBJ1-2; D not certain. The CDR3 spans 15 residues. The germline V and J ends were trimmed by 10 bases and 0 bases, with 18 bases remaining between them. Germline lookup yields CDR1 LNHDA and CDR2 SQIVND (reference sequence). CDR3 amino acids: CATTDTYRPNYGYTF. The CDR3, as DNA: TGTGCCACAACAGACACATACAGACCTAACTATGGCTACACCTTC.

V usage is TRBV10-2 and J usage is TRBJ2-1, with 11 nucleotides matching TRBD2. The germline CDR1 and CDR2 sequences are WSHSY and SAAADI. V shed 6 bases, J shed 8 bases, and the junction held 9 bases outside the gene matches. The length of the CDR3 is 15 residues. The CDR3 here is CASSIAGGPFYEQFF. In DNA form, the CDR3 reads TGCGCCAGCAGCATAGCGGGGGGGCCCTTCTATGAGCAGTTCTTC.

V and J are TRBV6-6 and TRBJ2-5; D uncertain. Per germline, CDR1 MNHNY and CDR2 SVGAGI (reference sequence). V was pared by 7 bases and J by 7 bases, with 10 bases between. The CDR3 has 11 residues. Here the CDR3 reads CASMGWGTQYF. CDR3 nucleotide sequence: TGTGCCAGCATGGGTTGGGGGACCCAGTACTTC.

This clonotype occurred many times. The chain links TRBV9 to TRBJ2-1; D is perhaps TRBD1 (5 bases). Between the trimmed V and J ends, which lost 3 bases and 0 bases, there was a span of 13 bases. CDR1 and CDR2 from the germline V gene are SGDLS and YYNGEE. The CDR3 is made up of 16 amino acids. In DNA form, the CDR3 reads TGTGCCAGCAGCGCTTACTATCAGGGCTCCTACAATGAGCAGTTCTTC. Its protein is CASSAYYQGSYNEQFF.

This chain joins TRBV20-1 and TRBJ1-5, with D unclear. The germline V gene has CDR1 DFQATT and CDR2 SNEGSKA (reference sequence). The V and J ends lost 6 bases and 0 bases respectively, with 12 bases between them. CDR3 length: 14 amino acids. This CDR3 reads CSASGVYSNQPQHF. The CDR3 nucleotides read TGCAGTGCCTCCGGGGTGTATAGCAATCAGCCCCAGCATTTT.

This clonotype was seen repeatedly, ten times or more. The chain has TRBV20-1 and TRBJ2-7; TRBD1 aligns across 7 bases. This CDR3 has 11 amino acids. V lost 8 bases, J lost 5 bases, and 6 bases stayed unmatched. Germline V gene data show CDR1 as DFQATT and CDR2 as SNEGSKA (reference sequence). Here the CDR3 DNA reads TGCAGTCCGGCACAGGGGAACGAGCAGTACTTC. It specifies CSPAQGNEQYF.

This clonotype was seen a handful of times. The chain links TRBV11-3 to TRBJ2-5, with TRBD2 as a possible D gene (7 bases). CDR1 SGHNT and CDR2 YENEEA come from the germline V gene. Trimming left V 8 bases short and J 5 bases short, with 15 bases between. CDR3 length: 13 amino acids. DNA of the CDR3: TGTGCCAGCGCCCTGAGGGGGGGGGAGACCCAGTACTTC. Its translation is CASALRGGETQYF.

In its sample, this clonotype was seen a few times. The rearrangement joins TRBV20-1 to TRBJ2-7, with 7 positions matching TRBD2. The CDR3 extends over 14 amino acids. V gave up 4 bases and J gave up 3 bases; unmatched junction bases: 9. Germline assignment: CDR1 DFQATT and CDR2 SNEGSKA (reference sequence). This CDR3 reads CSAKSWTRGYEQYF. In DNA form, the CDR3 reads TGCAGTGCTAAGTCCTGGACTAGAGGCTACGAGCAGTACTTC.

This clonotype was seen only a few times. The chain uses TRBV2 and TRBJ1-2; D uncertain. V lost 2 bases and J 5 bases, leaving 12 bases between the germline ends. The CDR3 loop spans 14 amino acids. Germline assignment: CDR1 SNHLY and CDR2 FYNNEI. CDR3 loop: CASSELGPSYGYTF. In DNA form, the CDR3 reads TGTGCCAGCAGTGAACTCGGGCCGAGTTATGGCTACACCTTC.

This clonotype was seen more than once but under ten times. This chain connects TRBV5-5 to TRBJ2-3, with TRBD1 matching over 9 bases. The CDR3 extends over 15 amino acids. V shed 4 bases and J 3 bases; nucleotides not matched to a gene: 6. The V gene's germline CDR1 is SGHKS and CDR2 YYEKEE (reference sequence). This chain's CDR3 is CASSQYRGRTDTQYF. CDR3 in DNA: TGTGCCAGCAGCCAATACAGGGGGCGGACAGATACGCAGTATTTT.

This clonotype appeared many times. The chain is built from TRBV7-3 and TRBJ1-1; perhaps TRBD1 as D (6 bases). V lost 2 bases, J lost 3 bases, and 10 bases lay in between. Per the germline V gene, CDR1 is SGHTA and CDR2 is FQGTGA. The CDR3 extends over 14 amino acids. The CDR3 coding sequence is TGTGCCAGCAGCTTAGGGGGCGGATACACTGAAGCTTTCTTT. Translating it yields CASSLGGGYTEAFF.

This clonotype was detected only a few times. CDR3 in amino acids: CASSRTPQGHYEQYV. The CDR3 DNA reads TGTGCCAGCAGCCGGACACCCCAGGGCCACTACGAGCAGTACGTC. The gene calls are TRBV11-2 and TRBJ2-7, with D perhaps matching TRBD1 (5 bases). The CDR3 runs 15 residues. Germline V lookup: CDR1 SGHAT, CDR2 FQNNGV. V was shortened by 5 bases and J by 3 bases, with 17 bases between the two germline ends.

In its sample, this clonotype was seen a few times. The chain carries TRBV4-3 and TRBJ1-5, with a weak D call TRBD1 (6 bases). CDR1 is LGHNA and CDR2 is YSLEER in the germline V gene. V dropped 1 base and J dropped 2 bases, with 12 bases sitting between them. The CDR3 is 16 residues long. CDR3 amino acids: CASSQGSGEGNQPQHF. The CDR3 region has the DNA TGCGCCAGCAGCCAAGGATCAGGGGAGGGCAATCAGCCCCAGCATTTT.

This clonotype was counted a few times. The genes are TRBV12-3 or TRBV12-4 and TRBJ2-1; maybe TRBD1 (5 bases). This CDR3 spans 14 amino acids. Trimming removed 3 bases at V and 1 base at J, with 7 bases between. CDR3 amino acids: CASSFQGSYNEQFF. The CDR3 nucleotides are TGTGCCAGCAGTTTTCAGGGTTCCTACAATGAGCAGTTCTTC.

This clonotype has just a few counts. The chain uses TRBV7-2 and TRBJ2-7; 12 nucleotides agree with TRBD2. The CDR3 covers 14 residues. V shed 2 bases, J shed 5 bases, and the junction held 1 base outside the gene matches. Germline assignment: CDR1 SGHTA and CDR2 FQGNSA. CDR3 in amino acids: CASSLRLAGDEQYF. CDR3 nucleotide sequence: TGTGCCAGCAGCTTAAGACTAGCGGGGGACGAGCAGTACTTC.

The V gene is TRBV30, the J gene TRBJ1-2; D call uncertain. The V end was cut by 5 bases, the J end by 2 bases, with 9 bases between. The CDR3 totals 12 residues. Germline V CDR1 and CDR2: GTSNPN, SVGIG (reference sequence). The CDR3 is CAWSQGNYGYTF. The DNA for the CDR3 is TGTGCCTGGTCGCAAGGGAACTATGGCTACACCTTC.